The clone carrying this T cell receptor (beta chain) was seen at least ten times. The data derive from a study of regulatory T cells in long-lasting Graves disease. Library construction for TCR beta used iRepertoire HTBI primers and Arm-PCR of CDR3 regions. TCRdb passed the multiplex PCR reads through MiXCR, listing each CDR3 protein once. This table has about 420,000 distinct CDR3 sequences, 16% appearing once. The CDR3 has 14 amino acids. Germline V CDR1 and CDR2: LGHDT, YNNKEL (reference sequence). Unmatched junction bases numbered 2, after V lost 8 bases and J lost 2 bases. Time point: newly diagnosed GD, antithyroid drugs for less than 3 months. Construction of the TCR library relied on RNA isolated from PBMCs. These records were also assigned to another study, of T cells in Graves' hyperthyroidism and ophthalmopathy.

The TCR sequence derives from a woman aged 18-30 years with Graves disease. The sequencing used peripheral blood mononuclear cells (PBMCs), collected at new diagnosis, from a patient treated with antithyroid drugs. The rearrangement links TRBV3-1 to TRBJ2-3; 12 bases align to TRBD2. CDR3 sequence reads: CASRLAGATDTQYF. The CDR3 DNA reads as TGTGCCAGCCGACTAGCGGGAGCCACAGATACGCAGTATTTT.